Detailed here is one T cell receptor (beta chain). The sample belongs to a study of Graves' ophthalmopathy and Graves' hyperthyroidism. RNA transcripts were the source from which TCR beta CDR3 regions were amplified. HTBI primers primed a first-round RT-PCR, and a second-round multiplex PCR followed. MiXCR, applied by TCRdb to the multiplex PCR reads, yields one record per CDR3 protein. The sample records about 500,000 distinct CDR3 sequences, under 40% being singletons. People with hyperthyroidism were aged 18 to 65 and newly diagnosed, under 2 months' duration. The germline V gene has CDR1 KGHSH and CDR2 LQKENI. V was clipped by 3 bases and J by 4 bases, with 4 bases between them. The CDR3 is made up of 11 amino acids.

Sequencing input: peripheral blood or thyroid tissue (not recorded which). This receptor was obtained from an adult man with Graves' hyperthyroidism. The J gene is TRBJ2-7, the V gene TRBV18; D remains unclear. The DNA for the CDR3 is TGTGCCAGCTCACCTAAGTACGAGCAGTACTTC. This gives the protein CASSPKYEQYF.